This entry lists 6 T cell receptor beta chains sequenced from one sample in a study of T cell responses to AZD1222 COVID-19 vaccine (dated by TCRdb to the early 2020s). The library was built by means of the immunoSEQ multiplex PCR assay. In TCRdb, the immuneACCESS table is reduced to in-frame sequences with V and J assigned. These tables do not hold every clone; where another copy was compared, an unresolved V gene accounts for under half, and the others remain unexplained. The sample data list over 85,000 clones, and roughly nine tenths of these were observed just once. Roughly 5% of the sample is taken by the ten largest. According to the study, the label for this sample's time point signals: about 28 days (+/-7) after the second vaccine dose. Here the sequenced sample was peripheral blood, taken 28 days after the second AZD1222 dose. These receptors came from an adult who received the AZD1222 COVID-19 vaccine.

This clone was detected only once. The chain carries TRBV27 and TRBJ1-1, with D possibly TRBD1 on 6 matching bases. V was cut by 3 bases and J by 8 bases, with 19 bases left in between. The CDR3 has 15 residues. Germline V gene sequence: CDR1 MNHEY, CDR2 SMNVEV (reference sequence). The CDR3 spells CASSFQGRGGFEAFF. The CDR3 DNA sequence: TGTGCCAGCAGTTTTCAGGGGCGGGGGGGCTTCGAAGCTTTCTTT.

This clone was counted once. V usage is TRBV7-9 and J usage is TRBJ2-7; D unresolved. The CDR3 is 14 amino acids. V gave up 3 bases and J gave up 2 bases, with 11 bases separating them. Germline V CDR1 and CDR2: SEHNR, FQNEAQ (reference sequence). CDR3 nucleotide sequence: TGTGCCAGCAGCTTCCCGTCAGTCACCTACGAGCAGTACTTC. Translated: CASSFPSVTYEQYF.

The genes are TRBV28 and TRBJ2-3, with D perhaps matching TRBD1 (5 bases). Germline loops: CDR1 MDHEN, CDR2 SYDVKM. The CDR3 totals 17 residues. V lost 3 bases and J lost 0, with 16 bases in between. The CDR3 loop reads CASSFLPDNPSTDTQYF. CDR3 nucleotides: TGTGCCAGCAGTTTCCTACCGGACAACCCGAGCACAGATACGCAGTATTTT.

The rearrangement uses TRBV6-1 and TRBJ1-3; unclear D gene. The CDR3 totals 17 residues. The germline CDR1 and CDR2 sequences are MNHNS and SASEGT. Trimming shortened V by 2 bases and J by 2 bases, and 16 bases separated the two germline ends. CDR3 coding DNA: TGTGCCAGCAGTGAAAGCGGCCACCCTGGGCCTGGAAACACCATATATTTT. Its translation: CASSESGHPGPGNTIYF.

The CDR3 spells CASRLAGGRDTQYF. The CDR3 bases are TGTGCCAGCAGGTTAGCGGGGGGAAGGGATACGCAGTATTTT. V is TRBV5-4 and J is TRBJ2-3; 10 nucleotides match TRBD2. V lost 5 bases and J lost 6; bases outside the gene matches: 6. This CDR3 has 14 amino acids. Germline lookup yields CDR1 SGHNT and CDR2 YYREEE (reference sequence).

The V gene is TRBV3-1 (or the pseudogene TRBV3-2), the J gene TRBJ1-2, with 7 bases lining up with TRBD1. This CDR3 has 15 residues. The J segment lost 3 bases and the V segment lost 2 bases, leaving 6 bases of the junction unmatched. Germline values: CDR1 LGHDT, CDR2 YNNKEL (reference sequence). The CDR3 sequence: CASSQPGQSHYGYTF. CDR3 sequence (DNA): TGTGCCAGCAGCCAACCGGGACAGTCTCACTATGGCTACACCTTC.